The 6 T cell receptor beta chains given below trace back to one sample, sequenced in a study of T cells after yellow fever vaccination. MiXCR, run by TCRdb on the 5' RACE reads, gives a single entry per CDR3 protein. This table holds about 160,000 distinct CDR3 sequences, under 7.5% found once. This sample comprised CD4+ T cells sorted from PBMCs, obtained more than 4 days after the first yellow fever vaccination. The source of these receptors is a young man who received the YFV17D yellow fever vaccine.

This clonotype showed up many times. The chain combines TRBV7-2 with TRBJ2-1; 7 positions match TRBD1. The CDR3 has 15 residues. Looked up from germline, CDR1 is SGHTA and CDR2 is FQGNSA. The V and J ends lost 5 bases and 2 bases, in that order; junction bases with no gene match: 6. The CDR3 sequence: CASSRGQETYNEQFF. CDR3 bases: TGTGCCAGCAGCCGCGGACAGGAGACCTACAATGAGCAGTTCTTC.

The chain recombines TRBV6-1 with TRBJ2-3; possible D gene TRBD1, 5 bases. The V gene lost 2 bases and the J gene lost 4 bases, with 10 bases spanning the gap. The CDR3 runs to 14 residues. Germline CDR1 MNHNS, CDR2 SASEGT. CDR3 nucleotide sequence: TGTGCCAGCAGTGAATCCCCCAGGGCAGATACGCAGTATTTT. Its translation is CASSESPRADTQYF.

This clonotype occurred a few times. This rearrangement joins TRBV19 to TRBJ2-5, with 9 bases lining up with TRBD1. Germline CDR1 LNHDA, CDR2 SQIVND (reference sequence). V gave up 5 bases and J gave up 4 bases; unmatched junction bases: 5. The CDR3 loop spans 14 amino acids. The CDR3 loop reads CASSWTGVRETQYF. The CDR3 DNA reads TGTGCCAGTAGTTGGACAGGGGTACGAGAGACCCAGTACTTC.

Details on this clonotype: This sequence may be a read error, since a much larger clone differs from it by one base. J is TRBJ1-1 and V is TRBV28, with a possible D match to TRBD1 (5 bases). This CDR3 has 14 amino acids. Germline CDR1 reads MDHEN; CDR2 reads SYDVKM. The CDR3 region is CTSYGRGGYTEAFF. CDR3 coding DNA: TGTACCAGTTATGGGCGGGGGGGGTACACTGAAGCTTTCTTT.

In this sample, this clonotype turned up many times. The rearrangement links TRBV5-1 to TRBJ2-1; tentative D call: TRBD2 (5 bases). The germline gives CDR1 SGHRS, CDR2 YFSETQ. This CDR3 has 17 residues. The ends were cut back, 0 bases at V and 7 bases at J, with 20 bases in the middle. CDR3 nucleotides: TGCGCCAGCAGCTTGGCCATAGGAGGTAAACGATGGAATGAGCAGTTCTTC. This encodes CASSLAIGGKRWNEQFF.

V gene TRBV5-1 combines with J gene TRBJ1-5; TRBD1 is a possible D gene (5 bases). V lost 7 bases, J lost 0 bases, and 20 bases lay in between. CDR3 size: 17 residues. CDR1 is SGHRS, CDR2 YFSETQ, per germline. The CDR3 DNA sequence: TGCGCCAGCCCCTTCCCTCCCCGACAGTATAGCAATCAGCCCCAGCATTTT. As protein: CASPFPPRQYSNQPQHF. The entire variable domain, with the rest obtained from reference TRBV5-1 and TRBJ1-5, is as follows: KAGVTQTPRYLIKTRGQQVTLSCSPISGHRSVSWYQQTPGQGLQFLFEYFSETQRNKGNFPGRFSGRQFSNSRSEMNVSTLELGDSALYLCASPFPPRQYSNQPQHFGDGTRLSIL.